This T cell receptor (beta chain) emerged from a study of cytotoxic CD8 clonotypes in ibrutinib-treated CLL. The wider study: Among the samples, the mean was roughly 240,000 productive templates and 85,000 to 100,000 productive rearrangements.

CDR1 MNHEY and CDR2 SVGAGI come from the germline V gene. V shed 5 bases and J 4 bases; nucleotides not matched to a gene: 4. This CDR3 region has 14 residues. Comment on this clone: The antigen is not known.

From cryopreserved PBMCs came 1.5 to 2.5 micrograms of genomic DNA used for TCR beta libraries. Assay: immunoSEQ multiplex PCR; the TCRdb copy retains only in-frame clones and omits some. The repertoire holds 250,000 to 350,000 clones, with around 76% as singletons. Findings of the study overall: Measured clonality at baseline was greater than in age-matched healthy donors and tracked with circulating CD8+ T-cell counts.

The chain has TRBV6-5 and TRBJ2-7; 11 positions match TRBD1. This TCR was sampled from a human donor with chronic lymphocytic leukemia. Sequences were derived from PBMCs, sampled at disease progression, from a patient treated with ibrutinib. Written as DNA, the CDR3 is TGTGCCAGCAGTGAAGGGACAGGGGGATACGAGCAGTACTTC. It encodes CASSEGTGGYEQYF.